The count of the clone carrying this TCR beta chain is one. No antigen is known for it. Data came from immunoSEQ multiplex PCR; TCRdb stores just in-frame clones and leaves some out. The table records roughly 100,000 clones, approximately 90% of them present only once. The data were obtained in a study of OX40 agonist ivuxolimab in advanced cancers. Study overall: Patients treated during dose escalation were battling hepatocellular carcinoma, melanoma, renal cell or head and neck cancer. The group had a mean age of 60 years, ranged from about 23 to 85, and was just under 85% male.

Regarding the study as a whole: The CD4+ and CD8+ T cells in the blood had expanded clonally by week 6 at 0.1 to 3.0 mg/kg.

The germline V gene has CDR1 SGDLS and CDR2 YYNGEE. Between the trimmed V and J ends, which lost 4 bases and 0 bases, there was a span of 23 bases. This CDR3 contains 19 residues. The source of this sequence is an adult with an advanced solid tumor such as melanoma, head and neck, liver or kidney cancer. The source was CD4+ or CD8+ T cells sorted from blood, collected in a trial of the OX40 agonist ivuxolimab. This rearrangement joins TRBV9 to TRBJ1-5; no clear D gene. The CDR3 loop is CASSPLPAPAVYSNQPQHF. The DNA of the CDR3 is TGTGCCAGCAGCCCCTTGCCTGCCCCAGCCGTTTATAGCAATCAGCCCCAGCATTTT.